The T cell receptor beta chain under discussion was sequenced for a study of monozygotic twins with inflammatory bowel disease. Per TCR library, around 4,000 ng of total RNA was used. Two nested PCRs, of around 15 and 9 cycles, processed TCRalpha and TCRbeta cDNA. TCRdb re-called the 5' RACE reads and catalogs CDR3 proteins one per entry, DNA excluded. The sample table includes approximately 400,000 distinct CDR3 sequences. The CDR3 has 13 residues. Germline V gene lookup returns CDR1 ENHRY and CDR2 SYGVKD. The chain employs TRBV10-3 and TRBJ1-5; TCRdb gives TRBD1 as the D gene, but with no DNA this cannot be confirmed. The receptor's source is a human donor with ulcerative colitis or Crohn's disease, or a healthy co-twin of an affected twin (not recorded which). Sequences were obtained from blood. Here the CDR3 reads CAIKDRESQPQHF.